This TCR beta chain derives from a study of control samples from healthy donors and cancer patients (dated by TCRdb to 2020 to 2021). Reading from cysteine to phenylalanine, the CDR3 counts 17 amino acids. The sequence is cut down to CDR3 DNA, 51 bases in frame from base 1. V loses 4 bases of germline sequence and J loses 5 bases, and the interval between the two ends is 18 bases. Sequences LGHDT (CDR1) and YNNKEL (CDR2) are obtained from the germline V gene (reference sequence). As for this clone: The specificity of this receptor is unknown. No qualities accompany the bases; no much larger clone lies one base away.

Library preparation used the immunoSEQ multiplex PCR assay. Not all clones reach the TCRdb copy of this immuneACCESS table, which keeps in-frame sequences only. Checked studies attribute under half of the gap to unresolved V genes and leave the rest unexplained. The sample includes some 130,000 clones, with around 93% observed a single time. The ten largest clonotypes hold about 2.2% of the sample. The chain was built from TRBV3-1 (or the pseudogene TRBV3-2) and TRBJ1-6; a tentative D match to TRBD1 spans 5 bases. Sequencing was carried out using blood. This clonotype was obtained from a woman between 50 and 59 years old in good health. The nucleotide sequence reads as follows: TGTGCCAGCAGCCCCGGGATTGTTGGGGCGGATAATTCACCCCTCCACTTT. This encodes CASSPGIVGADNSPLHF.